A single sample gave rise to the 22 T cell receptor beta chains below, sequenced in a study of CD8 T cells in ankylosing spondylitis (TCRdb year 2017). General conclusions and limits of the study: Blood from ankylosing spondylitis patients appeared to be characterized by a TCR beta motif composed of roughly 8 highly homologous amino acid variants.

The library was prepared using 5' RACE. The run used an Illumina HiSeq 2500. TCRdb reran the public reads through fastp at Q25 and MiXCR, keeping productive beta chains. When rows share a CDR3 protein, they turn into one entry using the most common DNA and genes. Within this sample are under 450,000 distinct CDR3 sequences, with roughly 18% of them counted one time only. Around 0.92% of the sample goes to the ten largest clones. Their antigens remain unidentified. The sequenced material came from blood, either unsorted or a sorted T cell fraction (not recorded which). The receptors here all came from a male donor with ankylosing spondylitis.

This chain links TRBV27 with TRBJ2-7; D may correspond to TRBD1 or TRBD2 (5 bases each). CDR1 is MNHEY, CDR2 SMNVEV, per germline (reference sequence). Trimming removed 11 bases at V and 3 bases at J, with 17 bases between. The CDR3 extends over 13 amino acids. The CDR3 DNA is TGTGCCGGACGGGGCCAAGGGGACTACGAGCAGTACTTC. This translates into CAGRGQGDYEQYF.

The chain has TRBV12-3 or TRBV12-4 and TRBJ1-3, with D possibly matching TRBD1 (6 bases). The CDR3 totals 15 residues. V shed 7 bases and J shed 2 bases, with 15 bases lying between them. The CDR3 nucleotides are TGTGCCAGCACCCCCCGTGGGGGGCCTGGAAACACCATATATTTT. Protein product: CASTPRGGPGNTIYF.

This clonotype has just a few counts. This chain uses TRBV7-9 with TRBJ2-3; 8 nucleotides line up with TRBD2. The CDR3 has 16 amino acids. Germline CDR1 is SEHNR and CDR2 is FQNEAQ (reference sequence). Trimming at V came to 1 base and at J to 2 bases, leaving 5 bases not matched to a gene. CDR3 sequence: CASSLGRGGSTDTQYF. CDR3 DNA sequence: TGTGCCAGCAGCTTAGGACGGGGGGGGTCCACAGATACGCAGTATTTT.

This clonotype has a handful of counts. The rearrangement uses TRBV19 and TRBJ1-2, with 8 bases matching TRBD1. The V segment lost 6 bases and the J segment 3 bases; nucleotides outside the gene matches: 12. CDR1 and CDR2 (germline): LNHDA, SQIVND (reference sequence). This CDR3 comprises 16 residues. CDR3 sequence (DNA): TGTGCCAGTAGGGAAGCTGACAGGGGATCATACTATGGCTACACCTTC. Protein product: CASREADRGSYYGYTF.

This clonotype was counted only a few times. The V gene is TRBV14, the J gene TRBJ1-1; D ambiguous. This CDR3 is 16 amino acids long. Germline V gene data show CDR1 as SGHDN and CDR2 as FVKESK. Trimming removed 4 bases at V and 0 bases at J, with 15 bases between. CDR3: CASSPGRKGMNTEAFF. CDR3 bases: TGTGCCAGCAGCCCCGGTCGCAAGGGTATGAACACTGAAGCTTTCTTT.

This clonotype has only a few counts. CDR3 nucleotides: TGTGCCAGCAGTTACTCGAAGGGTCAGACCGGGGAGCTGTTTTTT. It yields the protein CASSYSKGQTGELFF. The J gene is TRBJ2-2, the V gene TRBV6-5; D gene unclear. V lost 0 bases, J lost 5 bases, and 10 bases lay in between. This CDR3 contains 15 residues. Germline V gene data show CDR1 as MNHEY and CDR2 as SVGAGI.

This clonotype was observed a few times. The chain recombines TRBV5-1 with TRBJ2-5; D perhaps matches TRBD1 (5 bases). The CDR3 is 15 amino acids. The germline V gene has CDR1 SGHRS and CDR2 YFSETQ. V lost 4 bases, J lost 5 bases, and 18 bases lay in between. This chain's CDR3 is CASSLGIGKGETQYF. The CDR3 DNA follows: TGCGCCAGCAGCCTAGGTATCGGCAAGGGGGAGACCCAGTACTTC.

This sequence joins TRBV3-1 and TRBJ1-1; D gene unclear. The V end was cut by 3 bases, the J end by 4 bases, with 12 bases between. Germline V gene data show CDR1 as LGHDT and CDR2 as YNNKEL (reference sequence). There are 14 residues in the CDR3. CDR3 loop: CASSHGVARTEAFF. The CDR3 DNA is TGTGCCAGCAGCCACGGGGTCGCCCGCACTGAAGCTTTCTTT.

The chain carries TRBV12-3 or TRBV12-4 and TRBJ1-5; D is unclear. This CDR3 comprises 13 residues. V lost 6 bases, J lost 3 bases, and 9 bases lay in between. The CDR3 sequence is CASRLQTNQPQHF. The CDR3 nucleotides read TGTGCCAGCAGACTACAGACCAATCAGCCCCAGCATTTT.

The chain has TRBV20-1 and TRBJ2-3; 8 bases align to TRBD2. V gave up 6 bases and J gave up 2 bases; unmatched junction bases: 7. CDR1 and CDR2 from the germline V gene are DFQATT and SNEGSKA (reference sequence). The CDR3 loop spans 14 amino acids. CDR3 sequence (DNA): TGCAGTGCCGTAGCGGGACTCGACACAGATACGCAGTATTTT. The encoded protein is CSAVAGLDTDTQYF.

This clonotype was picked up a small number of times. The chain employs TRBV20-1 and TRBJ2-4, with D possibly TRBD2 on 6 matching bases. Trimming took 1 base from V and 9 from J, leaving 19 bases between them. From germline, CDR1 is DFQATT and CDR2 SNEGSKA (reference sequence). The CDR3 length is 15 residues. CDR3 region: CSARGGSGPTTIQYF. The CDR3 coding sequence is TGCAGTGCTAGAGGGGGTAGCGGTCCCACCACCATTCAGTACTTC.

The table lists this clonotype with a few counts. J is TRBJ2-1 and V is TRBV18; D assignment may be TRBD1 or TRBD2 (5 bases each). V was shortened by 6 bases and J by 5 bases, with 14 bases between the two germline ends. CDR1 is KGHSH and CDR2 is LQKENI in the germline V gene. The CDR3 runs to 14 residues. The CDR3 DNA reads TGTGCCAGCTCCTCCGGGACGCAGAACAATGAGCAGTTCTTC. Translation: CASSSGTQNNEQFF.

This chain joins TRBV10-2 and TRBJ2-1; D gene uncertain. This CDR3 is 15 amino acids long. CDR1 and CDR2 from the germline V gene are WSHSY and SAAADI. Trimming shortened V by 0 bases and J by 4 bases, and 10 bases separated the two germline ends. CDR3 nucleotides: TGCGCCAGCAGTGAGTCAGGTAAAGGATACAATGAGCAGTTCTTC. Its translation is CASSESGKGYNEQFF.

This clonotype was detected many times. The chain has TRBV7-6 and TRBJ2-7, with D unclear. The germline gives CDR1 SGHVS, CDR2 FNYEAQ. The CDR3 runs to 15 residues. Trimming removed 5 bases at V and 0 bases at J, with 14 bases between. CDR3 nucleotides: TGTGCCAGCAGCGAGCATGACGGAACCTCCTACGAGCAGTACTTC. Translated, it gives CASSEHDGTSYEQYF.

This clonotype came up a few times. The J gene is TRBJ2-7, the V gene TRBV4-1, with TRBD2 matching over 14 bases. Germline lookup yields CDR1 MGHRA and CDR2 YSYEKL. This CDR3 has 18 residues. Trimming took 1 base from V and 2 from J; bases not matched to a gene: 7. The CDR3 is CASSQGLAGGTLAYEQYF. The CDR3 nucleotides are TGCGCCAGCAGCCAAGGACTAGCGGGGGGGACCCTCGCCTACGAGCAGTACTTC.

This clonotype was recorded a few times. The rearrangement uses TRBV5-1 and TRBJ2-5; 10 bases map to TRBD2. This CDR3 is 15 amino acids long. Germline trimming cut 3 bases from V and 6 bases from J; bases unmatched to any gene: 8. CDR1 is SGHRS and CDR2 is YFSETQ in the germline V gene. CDR3 sequence reads: CASSSYFSGGKTQYF. DNA of the CDR3: TGCGCCAGCAGCTCCTATTTTAGCGGGGGGAAGACCCAGTACTTC.

Remarks on this clonotype: The junction departs from germline at one end; a sequencing error may be responsible. CDR3 nucleotides: TGTGCCAGCTGTTACTCAGTAGCTAATGAAAAACTGTTTTTT. Residues: CASCYSVANEKLFF. The chain recombines TRBV6-5 with TRBJ1-4; D is unresolved. The CDR3 has 14 residues. The germline CDR1 and CDR2 sequences are MNHEY and SVGAGI.

This clonotype has ten or more counts. J is TRBJ2-1 and V is TRBV5-4; TRBD2 aligns across 10 bases. Germline V gives CDR1 SGHNT, CDR2 YYREEE (reference sequence). The CDR3 contains 15 residues. The J segment lost 3 bases and the V segment lost 4 bases, leaving 4 bases of the junction unmatched. CDR3 loop: CASSQRTSGYNEQFF. CDR3 nucleotide sequence: TGTGCCAGCAGCCAAAGGACTAGCGGCTACAATGAGCAGTTCTTC. Full variable domain (missing parts from reference TRBV5-4 and TRBJ2-1): ETGVTQSPTHLIKTRGQQVTLRCSSQSGHNTVSWYQQALGQGPQFIFQYYREEENGRGNFPPRFSGLQFPNYSSELNVNALELDDSALYLCASSQRTSGYNEQFFGPGTRLTVL.

This rearrangement joins TRBV2 to TRBJ2-2; D gene ambiguous. Trimming stripped 5 bases from V and 5 bases from J, with 12 bases between. The CDR3 loop spans 14 amino acids. The germline V gene has CDR1 SNHLY and CDR2 FYNNEI. CDR3 in amino acids: CASSPRMVTGELFF. In DNA, the CDR3 is TGTGCCAGCAGTCCCCGGATGGTTACCGGGGAGCTGTTTTTT.

This chain joins TRBV24-1 and TRBJ1-5; tentatively, D is TRBD1 (5 bases). CDR3 length: 16 residues. The V and J ends lost 3 bases and 2 bases respectively, with 13 bases between them. Germline CDR1 is KGHDR and CDR2 is SFDVKD. CDR3: CATSDGRAIGNQPQHF. In nucleotides, the CDR3 is TGTGCCACCAGTGATGGCAGGGCAATCGGCAATCAGCCCCAGCATTTT.

The chain combines TRBV4-2 with TRBJ1-2; 7 bases are a match to TRBD1. CDR3 length equals 17 residues. Germline values: CDR1 LGHNA, CDR2 YNFKEQ. V trimming: 7 bases; J trimming: 8 bases; junction bases outside the gene matches: 22. CDR3 in DNA: TGTGCCAGCACCTCAAACCTTGAGGGGGCCCTATTTCGAGGCTACACCTTC. Translating gives CASTSNLEGALFRGYTF.

The chain uses TRBV12-3 or TRBV12-4 and TRBJ2-7; D is tentatively TRBD1 or TRBD2 (5 bases each). V was clipped by 5 bases and J by 6 bases, with 20 bases between them. This CDR3 spans 15 amino acids. In DNA form, the CDR3 reads TGTGCCAGCAGTCCCAGGGCAGGGAGAATTGGCGAGCAGTACTTC. Translated, it gives CASSPRAGRIGEQYF.